The 8 T cell receptor beta chains below all came from one sample that was sequenced in a study of CD8 T cells in Susac syndrome. Roughly 0.45 to 1 ug RNA was reverse transcribed with random hexamers. TCRdb itself ran the immunoSEQ multiplex PCR reads through MiXCR, one entry per CDR3 protein. In the table there are 150,000 to 200,000 distinct CDR3 sequences, around nine tenths of which are singletons. Specimen: CD4+ T cells from PBMCs. The receptors derive from a human donor with Susac syndrome.

This clonotype has only one observation. The chain carries TRBV3-1 and TRBJ2-1; 13 positions agree with TRBD2. The CDR3 is 18 amino acids. V lost 4 bases to trimming and J lost 9 bases; unmatched junction nucleotides: 15. In germline, CDR1 is LGHDT, CDR2 YNNKEL (reference sequence). For the CDR3, the DNA is TGTGCCAGCAGCCGACAGATAACCGGGACTAGCGGGATCGGTGAGCAGTTCTTC. Its translation is CASSRQITGTSGIGEQFF.

The chain uses TRBV4-1 and TRBJ2-1; the match to TRBD2 covers 11 bases. Germline CDR1 and CDR2: MGHRA and YSYEKL. The CDR3 is 18 amino acids. J gave up 5 bases and V 1 base, and 10 bases lay outside the gene matches. The CDR3 sequence: CASSQVPPILAGDNEQFF. As DNA, the CDR3 is TGCGCCAGCAGCCAAGTCCCACCAATACTAGCGGGAGACAATGAGCAGTTCTTC.

The chain combines TRBV5-4 with TRBJ2-1; 8 nucleotides align to TRBD1. Per the germline V gene, CDR1 is SGHNT and CDR2 is YYREEE (reference sequence). Germline trimming cut 3 bases from V and 13 bases from J; bases unmatched to any gene: 9. The CDR3 runs to 13 residues. CDR3 loop: CASSSPGQGQQFF. The CDR3 DNA reads TGTGCCAGCAGCTCACCCGGACAGGGACAACAGTTCTTC.

V usage is TRBV9 and J usage is TRBJ2-3; D is ambiguous. The CDR3 contains 11 residues. Germline CDR1 and CDR2: SGDLS and YYNGEE. V was trimmed by 3 bases and J by 5 bases, leaving 4 bases between them. CDR3 residues: CASSEGDTQYF. The DNA of the CDR3 is TGTGCCAGCAGCGAGGGAGATACGCAGTATTTT.

The V and J genes are TRBV5-4 and TRBJ2-2; TRBD1 matches 10 bases. The germline gives CDR1 SGHNT, CDR2 YYREEE (reference sequence). There are 15 residues in the CDR3. The J segment lost 4 bases and the V segment lost 3 bases, leaving 3 bases of the junction unmatched. Here the CDR3 reads CASSSWTGGTGELFF. The CDR3 bases are TGTGCCAGCAGCTCATGGACAGGGGGCACCGGGGAGCTGTTTTTT.

CDR3 bases: TGTGCCAGCAGCGTAGCGGGGGACACCTACGAGCAGTACTTC. This encodes CASSVAGDTYEQYF. The chain is built from TRBV9 and TRBJ2-7, with D perhaps matching TRBD1 or TRBD2 (6 bases each). CDR1 is SGDLS, CDR2 YYNGEE, per germline. The CDR3 is made up of 14 amino acids. V lost 0 bases to trimming and J lost 2 bases, with 9 bases between them.

This chain uses TRBV5-1 with TRBJ2-1; 9 bases are a match to TRBD2. Trimming cost V 0 bases and J 0 bases; bases outside gene matches: 4. Germline lookup yields CDR1 SGHRS and CDR2 YFSETQ. This CDR3 contains 17 residues. Here the CDR3 DNA reads TGCGCCAGCAGCTTGGGTCCTAGCGGGGCCTCCTACAATGAGCAGTTCTTC. Amino acids: CASSLGPSGASYNEQFF.

This chain links TRBV7-2 with TRBJ2-1, with 10 bases fitting TRBD2. The CDR3 has 15 amino acids. V shed 2 bases, J shed 9 bases, and the junction held 7 bases outside the gene matches. Germline V lookup: CDR1 SGHTA, CDR2 FQGNSA. The CDR3 is CASSLPVAGGGEQFF. The DNA for the CDR3 is TGTGCCAGCAGCTTACCAGTAGCGGGAGGCGGTGAGCAGTTCTTC.